Presented here are 14 T cell receptor beta chains from one specimen sequenced in a study of blood T cell repertoires in COVID-19. The method was immunoSEQ multiplex PCR; TCRdb's version includes in-frame clones alone and lacks a portion of them. The data contain 150,000 to 200,000 clones, around 83% of them seen just once; the ten biggest clones take up under 10%. The specimen sequenced was peripheral blood. The receptor set was obtained from a woman aged 70 to 79 with COVID-19, enrolled during active disease.

The chain couples TRBV10-2 to TRBJ2-1, with 12 bases identical to TRBD2. The germline V gene has CDR1 WSHSY and CDR2 SAAADI. There are 16 residues in the CDR3. Unmatched junction bases numbered 10, after V lost 6 bases and J lost 7 bases. The CDR3 sequence: CASSDLGLAGNNEQFF. The DNA of the CDR3 is TGCGCCAGCAGCGACCTCGGACTAGCGGGAAATAATGAGCAGTTCTTC.

The V gene is TRBV7-9, the J gene TRBJ2-3, with D possibly being TRBD2 (5 bases). The CDR3 runs 13 residues. Germline V CDR1 and CDR2: SEHNR, FQNEAQ (reference sequence). V was shortened by 1 base and J by 11 bases, with 13 bases between the two germline ends. In nucleotides, the CDR3 is TGTGCCAGCAGCTTAGTGGGGTTGGGAGAGCAGTATTTT. Translating gives CASSLVGLGEQYF. Filled out from reference TRBV7-9 and TRBJ2-3, the complete variable domain reads DTGVSQNPRHKITKRGQNVTFRCDPISEHNRLYWYRQTLGQGPEFLTYFQNEAQLEKSRLLSDRFSAERPKGSFSTLEIQRTEQGDSAMYLCASSLVGLGEQYFGPGTRLTVL.

The J gene is TRBJ2-3, the V gene TRBV27; 8 nucleotides match TRBD1. Trimming at V came to 5 bases and at J to 2 bases, leaving 12 bases not matched to a gene. CDR3 length: 17 residues. In germline, CDR1 is MNHEY, CDR2 SMNVEV (reference sequence). The CDR3 protein is CASSPRAGTGTTDTQYF. The CDR3 bases are TGTGCCAGCAGTCCCCGAGCCGGGACAGGTACCACAGATACGCAGTATTTT.

This sequence joins TRBV5-1 and TRBJ1-5, with 7 bases identical to TRBD1. V was pared by 5 bases and J by 4 bases, with 9 bases of the junction left unmatched. The CDR3 runs 15 residues. Per the germline V gene, CDR1 is SGHRS and CDR2 is YFSETQ. The CDR3 sequence is CASSSSGDSNQPQHF. The CDR3 nucleotides are TGCGCCAGCAGTTCGTCGGGGGACAGTAATCAGCCCCAGCATTTT.

Here the CDR3 DNA reads TGTGCCAGCAGTTTGTTCGCGCTGAACACTGAAGCTTTCTTT. Protein sequence: CASSLFALNTEAFF. The rearrangement links TRBV2 to TRBJ1-1, with no clear D. CDR1 is SNHLY, CDR2 FYNNEI, per germline. V lost 5 bases and J lost 0, with 10 bases in between. The CDR3 has 14 residues.

This chain joins TRBV5-1 and TRBJ2-1, with a possible D match to TRBD2 (5 bases). The CDR3 runs to 13 residues. Per the germline V gene, CDR1 is SGHRS and CDR2 is YFSETQ. Trimming cost V 5 bases and J 9 bases, with 15 bases left between them. The CDR3: CASSFDPSSEQFF. For the CDR3, the DNA is TGCGCCAGCAGTTTTGACCCTAGCAGTGAGCAGTTCTTC.

The chain links TRBV20-1 to TRBJ2-3; tentative D call: TRBD2 (6 bases). The CDR3 extends over 14 amino acids. Trimming left V 3 bases short and J 3 bases short, with 13 bases between. Looked up from germline, CDR1 is DFQATT and CDR2 is SNEGSKA (reference sequence). The CDR3 protein is CSASVGSSTDTQYF. CDR3 DNA sequence: TGCAGTGCTAGTGTCGGGAGTAGTACAGATACGCAGTATTTT.

This chain connects TRBV28 to TRBJ2-3; TRBD1 might be the D (6 bases). The V end was cut by 3 bases, the J end by 1 base, with 11 bases between. The CDR3 spans 15 residues. The V gene's germline CDR1 is MDHEN and CDR2 SYDVKM. The CDR3 is CASSFGRGGTDTQYF. The CDR3 bases are TGTGCCAGCAGTTTTGGCAGGGGAGGCACAGATACGCAGTATTTT.

V usage is TRBV18 and J usage is TRBJ1-6, with 7 bases matching TRBD1. The J segment lost 9 bases and the V segment lost 6 bases, leaving 11 bases of the junction unmatched. This CDR3 is built from 15 residues. Germline assignment: CDR1 KGHSH and CDR2 LQKENI. The CDR3 nucleotides are TGTGCCAGCTCGCGGGACAGCGAAGGGGGTTCACCCCTCCACTTT. Translated, it gives CASSRDSEGGSPLHF.

The rearrangement uses TRBV9 and TRBJ2-1, with TRBD1 matching over 9 bases. The germline gives CDR1 SGDLS, CDR2 YYNGEE. The V and J ends lost 0 bases and 3 bases, in that order; junction bases with no gene match: 13. The CDR3 has 19 residues. CDR3 loop: CASSVGGVGTGSFYNEQFF. Written as DNA, the CDR3 is TGTGCCAGCAGCGTAGGGGGCGTCGGGACAGGGTCCTTCTACAATGAGCAGTTCTTC.

This clone showed up just once. V usage is TRBV18 and J usage is TRBJ2-1, with 11 bases that match TRBD1. Germline CDR1 KGHSH, CDR2 LQKENI. This CDR3 is built from 15 residues. V was clipped by 4 bases and J by 5 bases; unmatched bases: 4. CDR3 nucleotides: TGTGCCAGCTCACTAGGACAGGGGGCTAACAATGAGCAGTTCTTC. The encoded protein is CASSLGQGANNEQFF.

J is TRBJ2-7 and V is TRBV28; D is undetermined. CDR3 length: 14 residues. Trimming cost V 7 bases and J 3 bases, with 16 bases left between them. Germline V lookup: CDR1 MDHEN, CDR2 SYDVKM. CDR3 DNA: TGTGCCAGCAATCCCGCAGGTCAATACTACGAGCAGTACTTC. Its protein is CASNPAGQYYEQYF.

V usage is TRBV5-4 and J usage is TRBJ1-2, with D perhaps matching TRBD1 (6 bases). The V gene lost 5 bases and the J gene lost 2 bases, with 13 bases spanning the gap. Germline V CDR1 and CDR2: SGHNT, YYREEE (reference sequence). This CDR3 spans 14 amino acids. The CDR3 reads CASRTPTGNYGYTF. The CDR3 bases are TGTGCCAGCAGGACGCCGACAGGAAACTATGGCTACACCTTC.

V and J are TRBV11-3 and TRBJ2-3; 7 bases are shared with TRBD2. The CDR3 length is 14 residues. The V segment lost 5 bases and the J segment 5 bases; nucleotides outside the gene matches: 7. Per the germline V gene, CDR1 is SGHNT and CDR2 is YENEEA. For the CDR3, the DNA is TGTGCCAGCAGCCAGACTAGCCCCAGAGATACGCAGTATTTT. Translating gives CASSQTSPRDTQYF.